These 4 T cell receptor beta chains were sequenced from one sample in a study of blood T cell repertoires in COVID-19. The repertoire was sequenced with immunoSEQ multiplex PCR; TCRdb's copy has only in-frame clones and lacks some. The table includes 180,000 or so clones, about 81% detected once. Sequenced input: peripheral blood. These receptors originate from an elderly woman with COVID-19, enrolled during active disease.

V usage is TRBV28 and J usage is TRBJ1-6; 10 bases line up with TRBD1. There are 16 residues in the CDR3. CDR1 is MDHEN and CDR2 is SYDVKM in the germline V gene. Trimming cost V 3 bases and J 7 bases; bases outside gene matches: 6. CDR3 sequence reads: CASSLGTGAVNSPLHF. In DNA form, the CDR3 reads TGTGCCAGCAGTTTGGGGACAGGGGCGGTAAATTCACCCCTCCACTTT.

V and J are TRBV13 and TRBJ1-5, with TRBD1 matching 10 bases. The CDR3 runs 15 residues. Trimming removed 3 bases from V and 5 bases from J; junction bases left unmatched: 4. From germline, CDR1 is PRHDT and CDR2 FYEKMQ (reference sequence). CDR3 sequence (DNA): TGTGCCAGCAGCTTGGGACAGGGGCGACATCAGCCCCAGCATTTT. Protein product: CASSLGQGRHQPQHF. Combining the CDR3 with reference TRBV13 and TRBJ1-5 gives the whole variable domain AAGVIQSPRHLIKEKRETATLKCYPIPRHDTVYWYQQGPGQDPQFLISFYEKMQSDKGSIPDRFSAQQFSDYHSELNMSSLELGDSALYFCASSLGQGRHQPQHFGDGTRLSIL.

This clone has just one count. The rearrangement uses TRBV12-3 or TRBV12-4 and TRBJ1-2; D is perhaps TRBD1 (6 bases). Trimming stripped 5 bases from V and 8 bases from J, with 12 bases between. The CDR3 is made up of 12 amino acids. CDR3 sequence reads: CASSGTLRGYTF. For the CDR3, the DNA is TGTGCCAGCAGTGGGACACTTCGCGGCTACACCTTC.

The rearrangement joins TRBV6-5 to TRBJ1-1; 10 nucleotides align to TRBD1. This CDR3 spans 14 amino acids. CDR1 is MNHEY, CDR2 SVGAGI, per germline. Trimming at V came to 5 bases and at J to 5 bases, leaving 5 bases not matched to a gene. CDR3: CASSPDRGPTEAFF. In DNA form, the CDR3 reads TGTGCCAGCAGTCCAGACAGGGGGCCAACTGAAGCTTTCTTT.